This paragraph covers one T cell receptor (beta chain) sequence. The antigen this receptor binds is unknown. No quality values exist for individual bases; no much larger clone is one base distant. The sample originates from a study of blood T cell repertoires in COVID-19 (dated by TCRdb to the early 2020s). Background for the entire study: Samples from collaborators originated in the United States, Italy and Spain and spanned both the acute and convalescent phases of COVID-19. The prospective study material was composed of cDNA or gDNA derived from T cells, B-cell-depleted T cells, or PBMCs. The dataset comprised deeply sampled blood TCRbeta repertoires from subjects exposed to, actively infected with, or recovered from COVID-19. A freely available public database, intended as a resource for researchers studying the immune response to SARS-CoV-2, is where the repertoires were released. Samples were obtained from the ongoing ImmuneRACE study (first 160 participants) and from 1,200 or so subjects provided by 6 global collaborators. Nearly every sample came with metadata listing a de-identified subject ID, COVID-19 status, age in years and sex. Where available, HLA class I and class II types were taken from metadata supplied by the sample provider and were not determined by assay-based typing. Overall study results and their limits: The quantity of clinical and demographic metadata differed by source and by participant and was supplied without curation.

Each collaborating institution followed its own protocols to collect whole blood in K2EDTA tubes. Collaborator samples were shipped for TCRbeta analysis as frozen whole blood, isolated PBMCs, or DNA extracted from either sample type. TCRbeta CDR3 regions were amplified from genomic DNA by means of the immunoSEQ Assay, a bias-controlled multiplex PCR. As for how the authors treated the data: The number of nucleated cells in each sample was estimated by amplification of reference gene primers within the assay. To quantify the absolute abundance of each unique TCRbeta CDR3 rearrangement, sequence reads were collapsed and filtered. For each sample, productive Simpson clonality was calculated by taking the square root of Simpson's diversity index across productive rearrangements. The immuneACCESS repertoire file appears here via TCRdb, limited to in-frame rearrangements. These files lack a portion of the clones; in checked studies, under half of the deficit traces to unresolved V genes, and the cause of the others is not known. That table gives V, J and clone size, and the DNA gave D and trimming. In this sample the table shows some 130,000 clones, more than 75% of which occur a single time. The leading ten clones occupy 3.6% of the sample.

The source is a woman aged 55-70 years with acute or convalescent COVID-19. Sequences were obtained from peripheral blood.

The nucleotide sequence is TGCAGCGTTGATGGCGGGAGTGGGACAGATACGCAGTATTTT. This gives the protein CSVDGGSGTDTQYF. The sequence links TRBV29-1 to TRBJ2-3, with TRBD2 matching 7 junction bases. V has 3 bases trimmed and J has 3 bases trimmed; junction bases matching no gene number 6. The CDR1 and CDR2 encoded by the germline V gene are SQVTM and ANQGSEA. The CDR3, from cysteine to phenylalanine, totals 14 residues. Only the CDR3 region is kept as DNA, spanning 42 bases read in frame from base 1.